What follows describes a single T cell receptor (beta chain). The antigen is undetermined. One end of the junction fails to match germline, which may point to a read error. Profiles of TCR beta VDJ and CDR3 were generated from a genomic DNA template. Via MiXCR, TCRdb re-called the reads, giving one row per CDR3 protein. Seen here are roughly 200,000 distinct CDR3 sequences, 61% observed once, and the top ten hold 29%. The sample originates from a study of CD8+CD57+ T cells in acquired aplastic anemia. On the study more broadly: On average, sorted CD4+ and CD8+ cells gave 3.2 ug of DNA. For CD4+ cells, healthy donors had an average of approximately 9.8 million reads.

The germline gives CDR1 SGHTA, CDR2 FQGTGA. The CDR3 sequence is 15 residues long. Findings of the study overall: Overlap between patients and controls comprised 25 to 30 CD8+ CDR3 sequences. For CD8+ Simpson's diversity, patients and controls showed no significant difference.

Sequenced material: sorted CD4+, CD8+, or CD8+CD57+ T cells (not recorded which) from PBMCs. The clonotype originates from a human donor in good health. V is TRBV7-3 and J is TRBJ2-3; 8 bases line up with TRBD2. This CDR3 reads CANSTTSGSTDTQYF. The CDR3 coding sequence is TGTGCCAACAGCACCACTAGCGGTAGCACAGATACGCAGTATTTT.